This T cell receptor (beta chain) was sequenced during a study of blood T cells in healthy people across ages. The authors ran a second PCR of about 6 to 12 cycles using a sample-barcoded 5' primer and a J-beta primer mix. TCRdb analysed the 5' RACE reads with MiXCR anew, one entry per CDR3 protein. The table records hundreds of thousands of distinct CDR3 sequences, about 59% of them present only once. CDR3 length: 14 residues. The germline gives CDR1 DFQATT, CDR2 SNEGSKA (reference sequence). Comment on this clonotype: One end of the junction varies from germline; a read error may be responsible.

The sample taken for sequencing was blood. The chain is built from TRBV20-1 and TRBJ2-7; D might be TRBD1 (6 bases). This sequence was found in a man in his thirties or forties in good health. The CDR3 DNA is TGCAGTGCTAGAGAGGGGGACAATTCCTGCGAGCAGTACTTC. Protein sequence: CSAREGDNSCEQYF.